The next 31 T cell receptor beta chains were all read from a single sample in a study of blood T cell repertoires in COVID-19. The repertoire was sequenced with immunoSEQ multiplex PCR; TCRdb's copy has only in-frame clones and lacks some. The sample carries some 130,000 clones, 80% recorded once. The sample consisted of peripheral blood. Source of these receptors: a man in his 70s with acute or convalescent COVID-19.

The chain uses TRBV6-6 and TRBJ2-3, with 14 positions matching TRBD2. Germline CDR1 is MNHNY and CDR2 is SVGAGI (reference sequence). V gave up 5 bases and J gave up 2 bases; unmatched junction bases: 12. The CDR3 runs 19 residues. CDR3 residues: CASSPPGLAGARTTDTQYF. The CDR3 nucleotides are TGTGCCAGCAGTCCCCCGGGACTAGCGGGGGCCCGGACCACAGATACGCAGTATTTT.

As regards this clone: Mismatch with germline at one junction end may stem from a read error. The rearrangement links TRBV7-7 to TRBJ1-4, with D perhaps matching TRBD1 (6 bases). Germline V CDR1 and CDR2: SSHAT, FNYEAQ (reference sequence). CDR3 length equals 15 residues. The DNA for the CDR3 is TGTGCTAGCAGCTTAGGACAGTCAACTAATGAAAAACTGTTTTTT. Its protein product is CASSLGQSTNEKLFF.

The chain combines TRBV11-3 with TRBJ2-1, with 12 nucleotides matching TRBD1. With V trimmed by 5 bases and J by 6 bases, 8 bases remained unmatched. The germline CDR1 and CDR2 sequences are SGHNT and YENEEA. CDR3 length: 16 residues. CDR3 protein: CASSGSGTGGLNEQFF. As DNA, the CDR3 is TGTGCCAGCAGCGGCTCCGGGACAGGGGGCCTCAATGAGCAGTTCTTC.

The chain has TRBV5-4 and TRBJ2-3, with 7 bases that match TRBD2. Germline V gene data show CDR1 as SGHNT and CDR2 as YYREEE (reference sequence). The CDR3 consists of 16 residues. Losses at the gene ends were 3 bases for V and 0 bases for J; bases not matched to a gene: 7. The DNA for the CDR3 is TGTGCCAGCAGCTCCCCAGCGGGGTCCAGCACAGATACGCAGTATTTT. As protein: CASSSPAGSSTDTQYF.

This sequence joins TRBV25-1 and TRBJ2-2; 8 bases map to TRBD2. V was pared by 4 bases and J by 6 bases, with 7 bases of the junction left unmatched. CDR3 size: 15 residues. Looked up from germline, CDR1 is MGHDK and CDR2 is SYGVNS. DNA of the CDR3: TGTGCCAGCAGTGTGGGGACTAGTGCCCCCGGGGAGCTGTTTTTT. It encodes CASSVGTSAPGELFF.

This clone showed up just a few times. V and J are TRBV7-9 and TRBJ2-7; TRBD2 matches 15 bases. Trimming cost V 5 bases and J 1 base; bases outside gene matches: 9. Looked up from germline, CDR1 is SEHNR and CDR2 is FQNEAQ (reference sequence). The CDR3 is 18 residues long. CDR3 coding DNA: TGTGCCAGCAGCCACGGACTAGCGGGGGGGTGGACTTCCTACGAGCAGTACTTC. It codes for CASSHGLAGGWTSYEQYF. Using reference TRBV7-9 and TRBJ2-7 for the parts outside the CDR3, the full variable domain is DTGVSQNPRHKITKRGQNVTFRCDPISEHNRLYWYRQTLGQGPEFLTYFQNEAQLEKSRLLSDRFSAERPKGSFSTLEIQRTEQGDSAMYLCASSHGLAGGWTSYEQYFGPGTRLTVT.

The chain recombines TRBV5-6 with TRBJ1-3; 7 bases are shared with TRBD1. The junction had 13 bases not matched to a gene; V was cut back by 4 bases and J by 0 bases. Germline lookup yields CDR1 SGHDT and CDR2 YYEEEE. This CDR3 is 18 amino acids long. CDR3 DNA sequence: TGTGCCAGCAGCCCGGGGCCGGGACAGATAATCTCTGGAAACACCATATATTTT. This codes for CASSPGPGQIISGNTIYF.

The V gene is TRBV4-1, the J gene TRBJ1-6; D gene ambiguous. CDR3 length equals 15 residues. Germline loops: CDR1 MGHRA, CDR2 YSYEKL. V gave up 0 bases and J gave up 10 bases, with 13 bases separating them. CDR3 sequence: CASSQDAGRTSPLHF. The CDR3 region has the DNA TGCGCCAGCAGCCAAGATGCGGGTAGAACATCACCCCTCCACTTT.

The chain links TRBV6-1 to TRBJ2-1, with D possibly being TRBD1 (6 bases). The CDR3 has 14 amino acids. Germline CDR1 MNHNS, CDR2 SASEGT. Trimming pared 1 base from V and 12 bases from J, leaving 16 bases between. This CDR3 is CASSEEQLYRVQFF. The CDR3 coding sequence is TGTGCCAGCAGTGAAGAACAGCTTTACAGGGTGCAGTTCTTC.

This clone was picked up a small number of times. V and J are TRBV9 and TRBJ2-1; D not resolved. Trimming removed 0 bases from V and 5 bases from J, with 12 bases in between. The CDR3 has 15 amino acids. CDR1 SGDLS and CDR2 YYNGEE come from the germline V gene. This CDR3 reads CASSVEPATHNEQFF. CDR3 bases: TGTGCCAGCAGCGTAGAACCAGCGACCCACAATGAGCAGTTCTTC.

The chain is built from TRBV29-1 and TRBJ1-3; D possibly corresponds to TRBD1 (6 bases). Germline loops: CDR1 SQVTM, CDR2 ANQGSEA. This CDR3 has 18 residues. Trimming removed 6 bases from V and 0 bases from J, with 24 bases in between. The DNA of the CDR3 is TGCAGCGTCCCTGGTCACGATAATAGACAGGTCTCTGGAAACACCATATATTTT. Translated, it gives CSVPGHDNRQVSGNTIYF.

The chain combines TRBV20-1 with TRBJ1-1; maybe TRBD1 (5 bases). CDR1 is DFQATT, CDR2 SNEGSKA, per germline (reference sequence). Trimming cost V 4 bases and J 6 bases, with 9 bases left between them. The CDR3 spans 11 residues. In DNA form, the CDR3 reads TGCAGTGCTATTCCAGGGTCTGAAGCTTTCTTT. Protein product: CSAIPGSEAFF.

This rearrangement joins TRBV5-4 to TRBJ1-2; the match to TRBD1 covers 9 bases. With 4 bases clipped from V and 8 bases from J, the junction kept 9 bases outside the gene matches. CDR1 and CDR2 (germline): SGHNT, YYREEE (reference sequence). The CDR3 extends over 14 amino acids. The CDR3 spells CASSAQQGAQGYTF. The DNA of the CDR3 is TGTGCCAGCAGCGCTCAACAGGGGGCGCAGGGCTACACCTTC.

The rearrangement uses TRBV9 and TRBJ1-6; 7 nucleotides line up with TRBD1. The CDR3 contains 16 residues. J lost 4 bases, V lost 0 bases, and 4 bases had no gene match. Germline V CDR1 and CDR2: SGDLS, YYNGEE. This chain's CDR3 is CASSVEGTAYNSPLHF. The CDR3 DNA reads TGTGCCAGCAGCGTAGAGGGGACAGCGTATAATTCACCCCTCCACTTT.

CDR3 nucleotide sequence: TGTGCCTGGAGTACATCGGGAGGGGGGAAAGATACGCAGTATTTT. Translation: CAWSTSGGGKDTQYF. This chain joins TRBV30 and TRBJ2-3; 8 bases align to TRBD2. This CDR3 is 15 amino acids long. Germline V gene lookup returns CDR1 GTSNPN and CDR2 SVGIG (reference sequence). The trim removed 2 bases at V and 5 bases at J, leaving 9 bases unmatched.

The rearrangement uses TRBV4-1 and TRBJ2-7; 7 bases are a match to TRBD1. The trim removed 2 bases at V and 5 bases at J, leaving 6 bases unmatched. The germline V gene encodes CDR1 MGHRA and CDR2 YSYEKL. CDR3 length: 14 residues. Written as DNA, the CDR3 is TGCGCCAGCAGCCAAACAGACAGGGCCCACGAGCAGTACTTC. Protein: CASSQTDRAHEQYF.

The rearrangement links TRBV6-2 or TRBV6-3 to TRBJ2-6, with 8 bases that match TRBD1. The germline V gene encodes CDR1 MNHEY and CDR2 SVGEGT. CDR3 length: 18 amino acids. The J segment lost 0 bases and the V segment lost 5 bases, leaving 9 bases of the junction unmatched. In DNA, the CDR3 is TGTGCCAGCAGTAATGGACGGACAGGGTCCTCTGGGGCCAACGTCCTGACTTTC. Protein product: CASSNGRTGSSGANVLTF.

The rearrangement joins TRBV19 to TRBJ2-2; D might be TRBD2 (5 bases). The CDR3 covers 15 residues. Trimming took 9 bases from V and 4 from J, leaving 18 bases between them. CDR1 and CDR2 (germline): LNHDA, SQIVND (reference sequence). The CDR3 loop reads CASRPGGVSTGELFF. In DNA form, the CDR3 reads TGTGCCAGCCGACCCGGAGGCGTTTCCACCGGGGAGCTGTTTTTT. Full variable domain (outside the CDR3, taken from reference TRBV19 and TRBJ2-2): DGGITQSPKYLFRKEGQNVTLSCEQNLNHDAMYWYRQDPGQGLRLIYYSQIVNDFQKGDIAEGYSVSREKKESFPLTVTSAQKNPTAFYLCASRPGGVSTGELFFGEGSRLTVL.

The chain links TRBV5-1 to TRBJ1-2; 7 nucleotides line up with TRBD1. V gave up 1 base and J gave up 6 bases; unmatched junction bases: 6. Per germline, CDR1 SGHRS and CDR2 YFSETQ. The CDR3 length is 14 residues. The CDR3 nucleotides are TGCGCCAGCAGCTTGCAGGGGGGCGCGGATGGCTACACCTTC. This translates into CASSLQGGADGYTF.

This rearrangement joins TRBV2 to TRBJ2-7; maybe TRBD1 (5 bases). The ends were cut back, 2 bases at V and 1 base at J, with 12 bases in the middle. The germline V gene has CDR1 SNHLY and CDR2 FYNNEI. This CDR3 has 15 residues. The CDR3 sequence: CASSEMDTQSYEQYF. In DNA form, the CDR3 reads TGTGCCAGCAGTGAAATGGACACCCAGTCCTACGAGCAGTACTTC. Based on the CDR3 plus reference TRBV2 and TRBJ2-7, the full variable domain is EPEVTQTPSHQVTQMGQEVILRCVPISNHLYFYWYRQILGQKVEFLVSFYNNEISEKSEIFDDQFSVERPDGSNFTLKIRSTKLEDSAMYFCASSEMDTQSYEQYFGPGTRLTVT.

The J gene is TRBJ2-1, the V gene TRBV5-1, with 11 bases aligning to TRBD1. J gave up 9 bases and V 2 bases, and 10 bases lay outside the gene matches. The CDR3 runs 16 residues. Looked up from germline, CDR1 is SGHRS and CDR2 is YFSETQ. The CDR3 DNA reads as TGCGCCAGCAGCTTTTTCCCGGGACAGGGGGGTGGTGAGCAGTTCTTC. Protein product: CASSFFPGQGGGEQFF.

The chain couples TRBV4-1 to TRBJ1-6, with no clear D. The CDR3 has 14 residues. Between the trimmed V and J ends, which lost 5 bases and 9 bases, there was a span of 14 bases. Germline V lookup: CDR1 MGHRA, CDR2 YSYEKL. DNA of the CDR3: TGCGCCAGCAGCAAAAACGAGGGCGGTTCACCCCTCCACTTT. The encoded protein is CASSKNEGGSPLHF.

The CDR3 coding sequence is TGTGCCAGCAGCTGGACGGAGGCTAGCTCCACAGATACGCAGTATTTT. This codes for CASSWTEASSTDTQYF. V usage is TRBV5-4 and J usage is TRBJ2-3, with a possible D match to TRBD2 (5 bases). Per the germline V gene, CDR1 is SGHNT and CDR2 is YYREEE (reference sequence). Trimming removed 3 bases from V and 2 bases from J, with 16 bases in between. The CDR3 contains 16 residues.

The J gene is TRBJ2-1, the V gene TRBV6-2 or TRBV6-3; TRBD2 aligns across 11 bases. The CDR3 length is 15 residues. J was trimmed by 3 bases and V by 2 bases; bases with no gene match: 0. In germline, CDR1 is MNHEY, CDR2 SVGEGT. The CDR3 loop is CASSYGTSGYNEQFF. CDR3 nucleotide sequence: TGTGCCAGCAGTTACGGGACTAGCGGCTACAATGAGCAGTTCTTC.

This sequence joins TRBV2 and TRBJ2-1; D perhaps matches TRBD1 (6 bases). The germline gives CDR1 SNHLY, CDR2 FYNNEI. The CDR3 is 15 residues long. V dropped 0 bases and J dropped 1 base, with 7 bases sitting between them. CDR3 amino acids: CASSEAGGSYNEQFF. CDR3 sequence (DNA): TGTGCCAGCAGTGAAGCAGGGGGTTCCTACAATGAGCAGTTCTTC.

This chain connects TRBV6-6 to TRBJ1-4, with D tentatively TRBD1 (5 bases). V was pared by 4 bases and J by 5 bases, with 8 bases between. The germline gives CDR1 MNHNY, CDR2 SVGAGI (reference sequence). There are 13 residues in the CDR3. The CDR3 sequence is CASSWQGNEKLFF. Here the CDR3 DNA reads TGTGCCAGCAGTTGGCAGGGCAATGAAAAACTGTTTTTT.

The CDR3 reads CASALNREETQYF. The CDR3 DNA reads TGCGCCAGCGCTTTGAACAGGGAGGAGACCCAGTACTTC. This chain uses TRBV10-2 with TRBJ2-5; possibly TRBD1 for D (6 bases). This CDR3 spans 13 amino acids. Germline-derived CDR1 and CDR2 are WSHSY and SAAADI. Deletions cut 8 bases from V and 5 bases from J, with 15 bases between.

The chain joins TRBV3-1 (or the pseudogene TRBV3-2) to TRBJ2-3, with 7 nucleotides matching TRBD2. Germline assignment: CDR1 LGHDT and CDR2 YNNKEL (reference sequence). The CDR3 runs to 14 residues. J lost 5 bases, V lost 2 bases, and 4 bases had no gene match. DNA for the CDR3: TGTGCCAGCAGCCAAAGGGCGGGGGAAGATACGCAGTATTTT. Amino acids: CASSQRAGEDTQYF.

The J gene is TRBJ1-1, the V gene TRBV27, with D possibly TRBD1 on 6 matching bases. Germline V CDR1 and CDR2: MNHEY, SMNVEV (reference sequence). V shed 6 bases and J shed 3 bases, with 20 bases lying between them. CDR3 size: 16 residues. DNA for the CDR3: TGTGCCAGCAGACCCCGCAGGGGTTTGAGCGACACTGAAGCTTTCTTT. Protein product: CASRPRRGLSDTEAFF.

The V gene is TRBV7-2, the J gene TRBJ1-2; no reliable D call. The CDR3 spans 13 residues. Trimming took off 4 bases at V and 4 bases at J, with 10 bases between the two ends. In germline, CDR1 is SGHTA, CDR2 FQGNSA. The CDR3 reads CASSSGLRYGYTF. The CDR3, as DNA: TGTGCCAGCAGCTCAGGACTTCGCTATGGCTACACCTTC.

This chain uses TRBV5-4 with TRBJ2-3; TRBD2 is a possible D gene (7 bases). The V end lost 4 bases, the J end lost 5 bases, and 29 bases lay between the germline ends. CDR1 SGHNT and CDR2 YYREEE come from the germline V gene (reference sequence). The CDR3 covers 19 residues. The CDR3 DNA sequence: TGTGCCAGCAGCCCCGCATGGGGGGGGGCCAGGGATGTTCGAGATACGCAGTATTTT. Its protein product is CASSPAWGGARDVRDTQYF.